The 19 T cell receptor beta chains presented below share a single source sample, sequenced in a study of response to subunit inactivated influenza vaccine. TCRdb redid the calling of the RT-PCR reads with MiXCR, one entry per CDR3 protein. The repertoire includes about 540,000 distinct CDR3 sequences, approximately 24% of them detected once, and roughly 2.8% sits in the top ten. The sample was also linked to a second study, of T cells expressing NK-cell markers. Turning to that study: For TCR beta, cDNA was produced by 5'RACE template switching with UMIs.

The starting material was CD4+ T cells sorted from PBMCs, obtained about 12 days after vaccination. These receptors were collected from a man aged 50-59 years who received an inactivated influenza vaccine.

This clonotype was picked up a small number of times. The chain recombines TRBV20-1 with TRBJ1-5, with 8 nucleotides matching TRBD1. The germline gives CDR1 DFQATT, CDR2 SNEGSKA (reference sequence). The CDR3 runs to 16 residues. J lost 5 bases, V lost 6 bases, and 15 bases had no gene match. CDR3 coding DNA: TGCAGTGCGAACGGGTTCGTCGGACAGGGCGATCAGCCCCAGCATTTT. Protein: CSANGFVGQGDQPQHF.

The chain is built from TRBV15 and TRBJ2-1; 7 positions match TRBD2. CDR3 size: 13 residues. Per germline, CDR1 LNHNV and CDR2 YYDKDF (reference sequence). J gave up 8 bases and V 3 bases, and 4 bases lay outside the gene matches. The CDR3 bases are TGTGCCACCAGCAGCGGGACTATCGATGAGCAGTTCTTC. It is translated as CATSSGTIDEQFF.

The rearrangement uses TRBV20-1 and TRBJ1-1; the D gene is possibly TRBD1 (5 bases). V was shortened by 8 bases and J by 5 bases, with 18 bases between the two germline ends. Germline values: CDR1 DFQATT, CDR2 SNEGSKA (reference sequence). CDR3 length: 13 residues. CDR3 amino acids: CSSPRPGGTEAFF. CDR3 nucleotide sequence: TGCAGTTCTCCTCGACCTGGGGGGACTGAAGCTTTCTTT.

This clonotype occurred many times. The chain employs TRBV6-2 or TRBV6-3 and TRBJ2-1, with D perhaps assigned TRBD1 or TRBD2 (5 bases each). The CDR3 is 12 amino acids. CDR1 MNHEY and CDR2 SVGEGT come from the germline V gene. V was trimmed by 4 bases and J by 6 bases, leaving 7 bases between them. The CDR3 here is CASSFGGNEQFF. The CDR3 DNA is TGTGCCAGCAGTTTTGGGGGCAATGAGCAGTTCTTC.

CDR3 nucleotides: TGCGCCAGCAGCTTGGACATCTCTGGGGCCAACGTCCTGACTTTC. This gives the protein CASSLDISGANVLTF. The rearrangement uses TRBV5-1 and TRBJ2-6; no clear D gene. The V gene's germline CDR1 is SGHRS and CDR2 YFSETQ. Between the trimmed V and J ends, which lost 0 bases and 0 bases, there was a span of 4 bases. The CDR3 loop spans 15 amino acids.

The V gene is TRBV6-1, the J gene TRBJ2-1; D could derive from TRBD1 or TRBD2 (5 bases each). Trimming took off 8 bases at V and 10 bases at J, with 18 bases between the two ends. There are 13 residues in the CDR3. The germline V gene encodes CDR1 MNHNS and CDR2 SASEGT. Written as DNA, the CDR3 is TGTGCCAGCCAGCCGGTGGGGGTCGCCGAGCAGTTCTTC. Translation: CASQPVGVAEQFF.

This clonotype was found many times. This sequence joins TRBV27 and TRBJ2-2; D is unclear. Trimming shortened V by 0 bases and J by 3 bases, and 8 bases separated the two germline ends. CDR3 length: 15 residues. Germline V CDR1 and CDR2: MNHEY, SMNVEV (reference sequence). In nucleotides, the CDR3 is TGTGCCAGCAGTTTATCGGCCTTCTACACCGGGGAGCTGTTTTTT. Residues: CASSLSAFYTGELFF.

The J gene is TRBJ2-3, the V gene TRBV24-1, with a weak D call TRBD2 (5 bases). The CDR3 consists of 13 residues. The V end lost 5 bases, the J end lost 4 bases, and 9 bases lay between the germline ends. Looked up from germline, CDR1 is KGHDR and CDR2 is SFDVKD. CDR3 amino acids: CATSVGAADTQYF. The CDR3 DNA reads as TGTGCCACCAGTGTAGGAGCGGCAGATACGCAGTATTTT.

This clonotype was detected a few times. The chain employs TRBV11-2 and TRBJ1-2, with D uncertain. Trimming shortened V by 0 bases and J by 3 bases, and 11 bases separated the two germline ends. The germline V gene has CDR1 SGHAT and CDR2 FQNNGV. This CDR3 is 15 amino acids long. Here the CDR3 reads CASSLDPAGHYGYTF. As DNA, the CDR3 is TGTGCCAGCAGCTTAGATCCTGCAGGCCACTATGGCTACACCTTC.

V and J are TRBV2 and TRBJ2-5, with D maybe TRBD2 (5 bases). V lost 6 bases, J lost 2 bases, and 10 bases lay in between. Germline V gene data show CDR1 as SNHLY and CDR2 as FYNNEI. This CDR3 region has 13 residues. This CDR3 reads CASSGNLQETQYF. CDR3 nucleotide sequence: TGTGCCAGCAGCGGGAATTTACAAGAGACCCAGTACTTC.

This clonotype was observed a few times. CDR3 protein: CAISASPNYGYTF. The CDR3 nucleotides are TGTGCCATCAGTGCATCCCCTAACTATGGCTACACCTTC. The J gene is TRBJ1-2, the V gene TRBV10-3, with no clear D. CDR1 is ENHRY, CDR2 SYGVKD, per germline. The germline V and J ends were trimmed by 4 bases and 0 bases, with 6 bases remaining between them. This CDR3 contains 13 residues.

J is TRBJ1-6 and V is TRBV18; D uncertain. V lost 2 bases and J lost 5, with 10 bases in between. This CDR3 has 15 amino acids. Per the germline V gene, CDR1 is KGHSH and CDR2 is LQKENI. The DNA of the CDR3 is TGTGCCAGCTCACCAAGCGGTCCAAATAATTCACCCCTCCACTTT. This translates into CASSPSGPNNSPLHF.

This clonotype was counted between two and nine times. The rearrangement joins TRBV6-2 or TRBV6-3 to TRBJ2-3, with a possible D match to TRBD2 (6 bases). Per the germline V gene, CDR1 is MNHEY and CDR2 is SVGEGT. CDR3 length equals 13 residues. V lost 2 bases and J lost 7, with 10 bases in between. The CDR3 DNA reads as TGTGCCAGCAGTTACGCGGGAAGGAATACGCAGTATTTT. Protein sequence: CASSYAGRNTQYF.

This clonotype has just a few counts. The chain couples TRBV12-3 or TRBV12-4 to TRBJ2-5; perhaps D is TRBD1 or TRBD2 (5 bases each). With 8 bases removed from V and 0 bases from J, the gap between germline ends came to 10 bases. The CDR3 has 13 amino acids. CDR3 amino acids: CASGTVNQETQYF. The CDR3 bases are TGTGCCAGCGGGACGGTGAACCAAGAGACCCAGTACTTC.

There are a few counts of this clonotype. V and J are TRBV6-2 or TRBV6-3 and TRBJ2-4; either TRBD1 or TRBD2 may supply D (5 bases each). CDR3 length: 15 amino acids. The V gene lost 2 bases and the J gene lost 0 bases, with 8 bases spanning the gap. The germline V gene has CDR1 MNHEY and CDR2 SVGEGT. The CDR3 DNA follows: TGTGCCAGCAGTTACGGGACGGTAGCCAAAAACATTCAGTACTTC. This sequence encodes CASSYGTVAKNIQYF.

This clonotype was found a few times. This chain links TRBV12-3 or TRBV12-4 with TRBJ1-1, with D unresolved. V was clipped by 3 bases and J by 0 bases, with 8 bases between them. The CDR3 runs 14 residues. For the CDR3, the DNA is TGTGCCAGCAGTTTCCTTGGCATGAACACTGAAGCTTTCTTT. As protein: CASSFLGMNTEAFF.

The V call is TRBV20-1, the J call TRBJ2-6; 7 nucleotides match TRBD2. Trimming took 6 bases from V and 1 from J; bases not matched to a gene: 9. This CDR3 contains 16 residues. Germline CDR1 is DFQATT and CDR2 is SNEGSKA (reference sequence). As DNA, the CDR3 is TGCAGTGCCCAGCCCGTAGCGGGTTCTGGGGCCAACGTCCTGACTTTC. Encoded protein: CSAQPVAGSGANVLTF.

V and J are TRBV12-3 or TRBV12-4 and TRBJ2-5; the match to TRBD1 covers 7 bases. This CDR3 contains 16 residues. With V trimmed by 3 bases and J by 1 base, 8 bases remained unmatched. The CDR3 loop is CASSFGTGDTQETQYF. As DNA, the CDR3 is TGTGCCAGCAGTTTTGGAACAGGGGATACCCAAGAGACCCAGTACTTC.

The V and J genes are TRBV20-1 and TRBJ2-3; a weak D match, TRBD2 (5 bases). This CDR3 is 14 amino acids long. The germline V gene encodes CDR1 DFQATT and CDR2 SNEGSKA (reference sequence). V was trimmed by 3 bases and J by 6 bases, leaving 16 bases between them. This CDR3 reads CSASSGSGVDTQYF. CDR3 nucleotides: TGCAGTGCTAGTTCGGGTTCCGGGGTCGATACGCAGTATTTT.